A single sample is the source of the 21 T cell receptor beta chains below, sequenced in a study of cytomegalovirus exposure and HLA in healthy donors. This PCR relied on a set of 60 Vbeta primers and 13 Jbeta primers. Here immunoSEQ multiplex PCR was the method, and the copy in TCRdb shows in-frame clones only, minus some. The data show tens of thousands of clones, about 80% seen once. Sequencing was done on a sample of PBMCs. The receptors were sampled from a human donor in good health.

The chain combines TRBV4-1 with TRBJ2-1, with TRBD2 identical over 12 bases. The CDR3 totals 15 residues. After removal of 2 bases from V and 7 bases from J, the junction contained 3 bases not matched to a gene. Germline-derived CDR1 and CDR2 are MGHRA and YSYEKL. The CDR3 DNA reads as TGCGCCAGCAGCCAATCTAGCGGGGGGGCAAATGAGCAGTTCTTC. Its protein product is CASSQSSGGANEQFF.

The sample holds a few counts of this clone. The chain employs TRBV7-9 and TRBJ2-7; D may be TRBD2 (6 bases). The V gene's germline CDR1 is SEHNR and CDR2 FQNEAQ (reference sequence). V was pared by 1 base and J by 7 bases, with 20 bases between. There are 16 residues in the CDR3. CDR3 region: CASSLVGSPTGGEQYF. CDR3 in DNA: TGTGCCAGCAGCTTAGTAGGCTCGCCCACAGGAGGGGAGCAGTACTTC.

The count of this clone is one. The chain is built from TRBV7-3 and TRBJ2-2; the D gene is possibly TRBD2 (6 bases). The germline V gene has CDR1 SGHTA and CDR2 FQGTGA. V was trimmed by 2 bases and J by 1 base, leaving 14 bases between them. CDR3 length equals 17 residues. Here the CDR3 DNA reads TGTGCCAGCAGCTTAGTTCGGGCGGGGAAGAACACCGGGGAGCTGTTTTTT. It codes for CASSLVRAGKNTGELFF.

The chain employs TRBV10-3 and TRBJ2-1; TRBD2 matches at 12 bases. V dropped 4 bases and J dropped 9; count of bases not matched to a gene: 1. Germline V CDR1 and CDR2: ENHRY, SYGVKD. CDR3 length equals 13 residues. DNA for the CDR3: TGTGCCATCAGTGTGACTAGCGGGGGTGAGCAGTTCTTC. Its translation: CAISVTSGGEQFF.

Concerning this clone itself: At one end the junction does not follow the germline gene, possibly because of a read error. The same CDR3 arises from other DNA sequences in this sample as well. The CDR3 protein is CASSSGQGGVYNEQFF. The CDR3 DNA is TGCGCCAGCAGCTCCGGACAGGGTGGGGTCTACAATGAACAGTTCTTC. This rearrangement joins TRBV10-1 to TRBJ2-1; 8 positions match TRBD1. Looked up from germline, CDR1 is WNHNN and CDR2 is SYGVQD (reference sequence). The CDR3 spans 16 residues.

Details on this clone: Other DNA sequences in the sample encode the same CDR3. The V gene is TRBV28, the J gene TRBJ2-5; TRBD2 matches at 7 bases. V lost 3 bases and J lost 5; bases outside the gene matches: 6. Germline V gene data show CDR1 as MDHEN and CDR2 as SYDVKM. The length of the CDR3 is 14 residues. CDR3 loop: CASSFSGGRETQYF. CDR3 nucleotide sequence: TGTGCCAGCAGTTTTTCGGGAGGAAGGGAGACCCAGTACTTC.

This sequence joins TRBV4-3 and TRBJ1-2, with D possibly being TRBD1 (5 bases). CDR3 length: 11 amino acids. Germline values: CDR1 LGHNA, CDR2 YSLEER. V was pared by 7 bases and J by 4 bases, with 7 bases between. This chain's CDR3 is CASTGGYGYTF. The DNA for the CDR3 is TGCGCCAGCACCGGGGGCTATGGCTACACCTTC.

As regards this clone: Mismatch with germline at one junction end may stem from a read error. The chain carries TRBV20-1 and TRBJ2-7; perhaps TRBD1 as D (5 bases). The CDR3 is 11 amino acids. Germline V gene data show CDR1 as DFQATT and CDR2 as SNEGSKA (reference sequence). CDR3 sequence reads: CSARRGYERYF. CDR3 sequence (DNA): TGCAGTGCTCGTAGGGGCTACGAGCGGTACTTC.

The CDR3 DNA follows: TGTGCCAGCAGCCAAGACCCGGGACAGGGTAATGAAAAACTGTTTTTT. This translates into CASSQDPGQGNEKLFF. This chain joins TRBV4-2 and TRBJ1-4; the match to TRBD1 covers 9 bases. Germline trimming cut 0 bases from V and 4 bases from J; bases unmatched to any gene: 3. CDR1 is LGHNA, CDR2 YNFKEQ, per germline. The CDR3 length is 16 residues.

The chain is built from TRBV4-2 and TRBJ2-3; TRBD1 might be the D (6 bases). This CDR3 region has 14 residues. CDR1 is LGHNA, CDR2 YNFKEQ, per germline. V lost 4 bases and J 3 bases, leaving 11 bases between the germline ends. The CDR3 DNA is TGTGCCAGCAGCCGAATAGGGGGAACAGATACGCAGTATTTT. As protein: CASSRIGGTDTQYF.

The table lists this clone with a count of one. V is TRBV5-6 and J is TRBJ2-1, with D possibly being TRBD2 (6 bases). The CDR3 runs 16 residues. The ends were cut back, 4 bases at V and 6 bases at J, with 20 bases in the middle. Germline-derived CDR1 and CDR2 are SGHDT and YYEEEE. DNA for the CDR3: TGTGCCAGCAGCCGGGGATACCAGCGGGCAAGCAATGAGCAGTTCTTC. It translates to CASSRGYQRASNEQFF.

The chain employs TRBV5-5 and TRBJ1-2; TRBD1 is a possible D gene (6 bases). Between the trimmed V and J ends, which lost 4 bases and 4 bases, there was a span of 20 bases. Germline loops: CDR1 SGHKS, CDR2 YYEKEE (reference sequence). The CDR3 consists of 16 residues. CDR3: CASSLQGTRSPYGYTF. For the CDR3, the DNA is TGTGCCAGCAGCCTACAGGGAACCCGAAGTCCCTATGGCTACACCTTC.

The J gene is TRBJ2-1, the V gene TRBV2; the D is unclear. The CDR3 loop spans 19 amino acids. Trimming took 1 base from V and 1 from J, leaving 20 bases between them. The germline V gene has CDR1 SNHLY and CDR2 FYNNEI. The CDR3 region has the DNA TGTGCCAGCAGTGAAGATCTGTATGCCTGGGTGAGGTCCTACAATGAGCAGTTCTTC. The encoded protein is CASSEDLYAWVRSYNEQFF.

This chain links TRBV7-3 with TRBJ2-7; 7 positions match TRBD2. V trimming: 2 bases; J trimming: 0 bases; junction bases outside the gene matches: 4. Germline V gene lookup returns CDR1 SGHTA and CDR2 FQGTGA. The CDR3 consists of 15 residues. DNA for the CDR3: TGTGCCAGCAGCTTATCGGGGGGAAGCTCCTACGAGCAGTACTTC. Amino acids: CASSLSGGSSYEQYF.

This chain uses TRBV9 with TRBJ2-3; 10 positions match TRBD2. CDR1 is SGDLS and CDR2 is YYNGEE in the germline V gene. The CDR3 extends over 21 amino acids. V lost 1 base and J lost 0; bases outside the gene matches: 17. CDR3 DNA: TGTGCCAGCAGCGTAAGGCCCCTTTTGAGCCTAGCGGGAGAGAGCACAGATACGCAGTATTTT. Translated, it gives CASSVRPLLSLAGESTDTQYF.

The chain has TRBV4-3 and TRBJ1-4; 7 nucleotides align to TRBD1. Germline V lookup: CDR1 LGHNA, CDR2 YSLEER. This CDR3 is 14 amino acids long. The J segment lost 8 bases and the V segment lost 4 bases, leaving 7 bases of the junction unmatched. CDR3 nucleotide sequence: TGCGCCAGCAGCCGGAACAGGGGTGGCGAAAAACTGTTTTTT. Its translation is CASSRNRGGEKLFF.

The chain carries TRBV2 and TRBJ2-5; maybe TRBD2 (5 bases). CDR1 is SNHLY and CDR2 is FYNNEI in the germline V gene. The CDR3 spans 12 residues. V lost 1 base, J lost 5 bases, and 5 bases lay in between. Written as DNA, the CDR3 is TGTGCCAGCAGTGAAGGCGGGGAGACCCAGTACTTC. Translating it yields CASSEGGETQYF.

The V gene is TRBV5-1, the J gene TRBJ2-3, with D unresolved. The germline V gene has CDR1 SGHRS and CDR2 YFSETQ. The CDR3 extends over 15 amino acids. V shed 0 bases and J shed 0 bases, with 8 bases lying between them. The DNA of the CDR3 is TGCGCCAGCAGCTTGGCCGCTACTAGCACAGATACGCAGTATTTT. Amino acids: CASSLAATSTDTQYF.

The chain joins TRBV10-3 to TRBJ2-3; TRBD2 matches at 9 bases. Germline assignment: CDR1 ENHRY and CDR2 SYGVKD. V was clipped by 2 bases and J by 4 bases; unmatched bases: 7. This CDR3 has 16 amino acids. The CDR3 nucleotides read TGTGCCATCAGTGAGCACGCGGGAGGGGGATCAGATACGCAGTATTTT. Its protein product is CAISEHAGGGSDTQYF.

This clone has just one count. This chain connects TRBV5-8 to TRBJ1-2; perhaps TRBD1 as D (5 bases). Germline V CDR1 and CDR2: SGHTS, YDEGEE. This CDR3 has 13 residues. The V end lost 4 bases, the J end lost 1 base, and 8 bases lay between the germline ends. In DNA, the CDR3 is TGTGCCAGCAGCCGGGGGATTAACTATGGCTACACCTTC. Its translation is CASSRGINYGYTF.

Here the CDR3 reads CASSPDEFREQYF. In nucleotides, the CDR3 is TGTGCCAGCTCACCAGATGAGTTTCGGGAGCAGTACTTC. V gene TRBV18 combines with J gene TRBJ2-7; D remains ambiguous. V gave up 2 bases and J gave up 7 bases, with 12 bases separating them. Germline CDR1 and CDR2: KGHSH and LQKENI. This CDR3 has 13 amino acids.